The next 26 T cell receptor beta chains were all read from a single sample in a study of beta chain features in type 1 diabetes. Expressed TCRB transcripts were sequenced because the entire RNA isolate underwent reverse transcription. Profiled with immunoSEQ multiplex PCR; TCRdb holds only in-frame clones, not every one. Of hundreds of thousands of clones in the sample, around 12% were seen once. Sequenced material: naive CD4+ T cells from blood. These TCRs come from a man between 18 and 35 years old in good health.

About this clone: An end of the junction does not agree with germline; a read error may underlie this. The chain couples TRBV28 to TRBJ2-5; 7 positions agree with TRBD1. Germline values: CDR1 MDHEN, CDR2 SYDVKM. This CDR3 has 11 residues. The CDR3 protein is CASSLWGQSNF. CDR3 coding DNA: TGTGCCAGCAGTTTATGGGGACAGTCGAACTTC.

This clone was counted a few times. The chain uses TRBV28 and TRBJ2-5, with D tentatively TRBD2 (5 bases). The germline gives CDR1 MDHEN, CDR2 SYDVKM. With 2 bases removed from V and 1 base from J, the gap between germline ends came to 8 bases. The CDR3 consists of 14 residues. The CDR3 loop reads CASSLRGIQETQYF. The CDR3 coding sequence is TGTGCCAGCAGTTTAAGAGGGATCCAAGAGACCCAGTACTTC.

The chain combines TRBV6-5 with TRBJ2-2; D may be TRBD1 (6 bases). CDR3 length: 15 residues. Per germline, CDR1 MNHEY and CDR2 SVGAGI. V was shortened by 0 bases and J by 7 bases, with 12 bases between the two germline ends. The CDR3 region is CASSYSRGFYGELFF. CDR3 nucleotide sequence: TGTGCCAGCAGTTACTCGAGGGGGTTCTACGGGGAGCTGTTTTTT.

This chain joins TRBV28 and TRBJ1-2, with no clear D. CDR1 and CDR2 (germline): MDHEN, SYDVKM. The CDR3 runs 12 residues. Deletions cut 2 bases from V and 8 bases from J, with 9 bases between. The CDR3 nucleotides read TGTGCCAGCAGTTTAATGGGAGGAGGCTACACCTTC. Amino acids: CASSLMGGGYTF.

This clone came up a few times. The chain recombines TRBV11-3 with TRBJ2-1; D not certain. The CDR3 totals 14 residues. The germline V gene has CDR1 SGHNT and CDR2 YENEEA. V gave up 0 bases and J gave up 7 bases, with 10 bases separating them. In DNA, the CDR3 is TGTGCCAGCAGCTTAGATCGAGGTGGTAATGAGCAGTTCTTC. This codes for CASSLDRGGNEQFF.

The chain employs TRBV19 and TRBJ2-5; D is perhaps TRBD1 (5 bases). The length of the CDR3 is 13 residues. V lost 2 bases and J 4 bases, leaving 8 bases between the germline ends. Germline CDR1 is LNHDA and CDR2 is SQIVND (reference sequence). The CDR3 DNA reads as TGTGCCAGTAGTATACAGGGCACAGAGACCCAGTACTTC. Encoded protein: CASSIQGTETQYF.

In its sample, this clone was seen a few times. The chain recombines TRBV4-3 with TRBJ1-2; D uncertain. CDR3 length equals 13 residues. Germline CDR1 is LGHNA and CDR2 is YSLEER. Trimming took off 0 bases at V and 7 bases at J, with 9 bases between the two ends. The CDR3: CASSQDPGVGYTF. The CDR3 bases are TGCGCCAGCAGCCAAGATCCGGGAGTTGGCTACACCTTC.

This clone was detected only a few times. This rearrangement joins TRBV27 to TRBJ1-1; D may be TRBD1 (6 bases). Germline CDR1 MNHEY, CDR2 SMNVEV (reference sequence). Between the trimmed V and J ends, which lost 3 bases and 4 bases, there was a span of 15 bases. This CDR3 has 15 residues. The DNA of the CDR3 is TGTGCCAGCAGTTTCGACCTGACAGGTGGCACTGAAGCTTTCTTT. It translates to CASSFDLTGGTEAFF.

The CDR3 sequence: CASCPRGASNSPLHF. The CDR3 coding sequence is TGTGCCAGCTGCCCCCGGGGGGCGAGTAATTCACCCCTCCACTTT. The chain recombines TRBV6-6 with TRBJ1-6; D might be TRBD1 (6 bases). The CDR3 runs 15 residues. V shed 8 bases and J shed 6 bases, with 17 bases lying between them. Germline CDR1 reads MNHNY; CDR2 reads SVGAGI (reference sequence).

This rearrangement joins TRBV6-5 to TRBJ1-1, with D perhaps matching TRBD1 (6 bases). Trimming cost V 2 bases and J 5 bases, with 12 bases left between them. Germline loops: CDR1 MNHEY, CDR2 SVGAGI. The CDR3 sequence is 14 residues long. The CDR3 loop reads CASSYGRGATEAFF. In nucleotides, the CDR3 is TGTGCCAGCAGTTACGGCCGGGGGGCTACTGAAGCTTTCTTT.

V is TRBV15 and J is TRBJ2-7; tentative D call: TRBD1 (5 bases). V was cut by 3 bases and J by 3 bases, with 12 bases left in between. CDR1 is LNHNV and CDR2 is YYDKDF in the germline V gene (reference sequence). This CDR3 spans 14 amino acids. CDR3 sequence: CATSSMDTYYEQYF. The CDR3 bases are TGTGCCACCAGCAGTATGGACACTTACTACGAGCAGTACTTC.

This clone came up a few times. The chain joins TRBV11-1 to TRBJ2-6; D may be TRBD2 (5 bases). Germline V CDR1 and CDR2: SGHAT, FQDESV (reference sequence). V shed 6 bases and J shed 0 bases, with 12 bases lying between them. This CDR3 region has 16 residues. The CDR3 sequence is CASRLWGDSGANVLTF. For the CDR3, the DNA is TGTGCCAGCAGATTGTGGGGAGACTCTGGGGCCAACGTCCTGACTTTC.

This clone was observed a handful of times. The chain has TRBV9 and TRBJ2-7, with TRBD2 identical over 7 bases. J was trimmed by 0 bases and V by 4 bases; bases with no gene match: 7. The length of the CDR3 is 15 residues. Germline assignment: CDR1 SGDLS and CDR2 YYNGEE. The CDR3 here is CASSPTSSRSYEQYF. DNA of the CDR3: TGTGCCAGCAGCCCGACTAGCAGCCGCTCCTACGAGCAGTACTTC.

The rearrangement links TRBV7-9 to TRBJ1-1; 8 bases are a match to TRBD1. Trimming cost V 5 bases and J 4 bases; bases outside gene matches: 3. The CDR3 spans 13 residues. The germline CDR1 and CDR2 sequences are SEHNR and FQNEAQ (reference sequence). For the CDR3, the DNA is TGTGCCAGCAGCCCTACAGGGGGCACTGAAGCTTTCTTT. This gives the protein CASSPTGGTEAFF.

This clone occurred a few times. DNA of the CDR3: TGCGCCAGCAGCGGAGGGAGCTCCTACAATGAGCAGTTCTTC. Translation gives CASSGGSSYNEQFF. The chain couples TRBV5-1 to TRBJ2-1, with TRBD2 as a possible D gene (6 bases). V dropped 4 bases and J dropped 0 bases, with 8 bases sitting between them. The CDR3 loop spans 14 amino acids. Germline V CDR1 and CDR2: SGHRS, YFSETQ.

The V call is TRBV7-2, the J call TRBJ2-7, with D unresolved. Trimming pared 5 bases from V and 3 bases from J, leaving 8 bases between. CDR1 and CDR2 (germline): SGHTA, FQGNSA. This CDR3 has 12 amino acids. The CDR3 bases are TGTGCCAGCAGCACGAATAGCTACGAGCAGTACTTC. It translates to CASSTNSYEQYF.

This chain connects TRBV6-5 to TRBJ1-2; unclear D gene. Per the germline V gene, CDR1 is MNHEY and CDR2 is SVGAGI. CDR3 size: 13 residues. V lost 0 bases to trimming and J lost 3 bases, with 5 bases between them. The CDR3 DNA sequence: TGTGCCAGCAGTTACTCTGGGCACTATGGCTACACCTTC. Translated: CASSYSGHYGYTF.

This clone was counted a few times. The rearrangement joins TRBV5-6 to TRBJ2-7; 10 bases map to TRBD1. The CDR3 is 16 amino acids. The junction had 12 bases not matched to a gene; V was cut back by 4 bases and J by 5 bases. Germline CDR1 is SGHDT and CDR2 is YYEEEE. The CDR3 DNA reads TGTGCCAGCAGCGAACAATGGGGACAGGGGAGGCACGAGCAGTACTTC. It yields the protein CASSEQWGQGRHEQYF.

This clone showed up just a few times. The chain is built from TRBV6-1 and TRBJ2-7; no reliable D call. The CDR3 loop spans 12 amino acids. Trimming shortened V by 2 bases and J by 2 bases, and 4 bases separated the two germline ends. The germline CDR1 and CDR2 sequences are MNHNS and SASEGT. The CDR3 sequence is CASSERAYEQYF. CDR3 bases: TGTGCCAGCAGTGAACGGGCCTACGAGCAGTACTTC.

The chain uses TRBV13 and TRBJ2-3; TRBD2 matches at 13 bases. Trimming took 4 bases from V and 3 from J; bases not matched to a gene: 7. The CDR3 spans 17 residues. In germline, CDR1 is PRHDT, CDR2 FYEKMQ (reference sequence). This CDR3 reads CASSSRLAGGRTDTQYF. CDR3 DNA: TGTGCCAGCAGCTCCAGACTAGCGGGGGGTCGTACAGATACGCAGTATTTT.

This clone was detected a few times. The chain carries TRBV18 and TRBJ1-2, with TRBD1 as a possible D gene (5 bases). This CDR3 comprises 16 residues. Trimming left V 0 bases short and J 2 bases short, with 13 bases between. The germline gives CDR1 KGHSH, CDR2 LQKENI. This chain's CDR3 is CASSPPTLRGNYGYTF. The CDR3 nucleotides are TGTGCCAGCTCACCACCGACCCTGCGGGGGAACTATGGCTACACCTTC.

The chain's CDR3 is CASSPTLGAQHF. In DNA, the CDR3 is TGTGCCAGCAGTCCCACGTTAGGGGCCCAGCATTTT. The rearrangement joins TRBV2 to TRBJ1-5; TRBD1 is a possible D gene (5 bases). The CDR3 totals 12 residues. Per germline, CDR1 SNHLY and CDR2 FYNNEI. V was trimmed by 5 bases and J by 11 bases, leaving 13 bases between them.

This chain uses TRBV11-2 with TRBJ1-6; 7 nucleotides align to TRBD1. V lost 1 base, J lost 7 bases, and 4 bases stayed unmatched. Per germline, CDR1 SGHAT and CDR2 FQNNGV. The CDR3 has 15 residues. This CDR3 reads CASSLVGTANSPLHF. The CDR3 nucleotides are TGTGCCAGCAGCTTAGTAGGGACAGCGAATTCACCCCTCCACTTT.

The CDR3 loop is CAWDLVGGRTEAFF. Written as DNA, the CDR3 is TGTGCCTGGGACCTGGTAGGGGGCCGGACTGAAGCTTTCTTT. This chain connects TRBV30 to TRBJ1-1, with TRBD1 matching 7 bases. The CDR3 extends over 14 amino acids. J was trimmed by 5 bases and V by 5 bases; bases with no gene match: 11. Germline-derived CDR1 and CDR2 are GTSNPN and SVGIG (reference sequence).

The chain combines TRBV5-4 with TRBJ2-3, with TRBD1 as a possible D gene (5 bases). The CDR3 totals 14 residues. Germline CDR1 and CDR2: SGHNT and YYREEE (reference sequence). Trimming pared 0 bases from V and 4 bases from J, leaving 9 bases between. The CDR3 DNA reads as TGTGCCAGCAGCTTGGCAGGGATCCCAGATACGCAGTATTTT. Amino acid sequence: CASSLAGIPDTQYF.

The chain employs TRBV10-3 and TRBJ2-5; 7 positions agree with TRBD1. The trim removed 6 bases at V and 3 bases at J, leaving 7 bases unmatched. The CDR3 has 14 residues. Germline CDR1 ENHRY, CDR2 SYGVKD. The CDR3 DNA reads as TGTGCCATCAGGGGGACAGAGCAAAAAGAGACCCAGTACTTC. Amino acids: CAIRGTEQKETQYF.